This T cell receptor (beta chain) was retrieved from a study of cytomegalovirus exposure and HLA in healthy donors. The CDR3 is 12 amino acids. Germline CDR1 reads GTSNPN; CDR2 reads SVGIG (reference sequence). Between the trimmed V and J ends, which lost 3 bases and 3 bases, there was a span of 6 bases. PCR used 60 Vbeta primers and 13 Jbeta primers. This table comes from immunoSEQ multiplex PCR, and its TCRdb copy is limited to in-frame clones, with some not included. The profile shows about 130,000 clones, 80% of them singletons. As regards this clone: Its antigen is currently unknown.

Broader study findings: It was fewer than 200 TCR beta chains that were listed as cytomegalovirus-associated. Segments of the TCR beta V type were, in most cases, productive about 87% or about 30% of the time in an earlier analysis.

The sequenced sample was PBMCs. V and J are TRBV30 and TRBJ2-4, with D maybe TRBD2 (5 bases). The clonotype comes from a man aged 35 to 55 in good health and CMV-seronegative. For the CDR3, the DNA is TGTGCCTGGAGACGGGACAAAAACATTCAGTACTTC. It codes for CAWRRDKNIQYF.